These 11 T cell receptor beta chains were all obtained from the same sample, sequenced in a study of T-cell reconstitution after alpha-beta-depleted transplantation in children. Study-wide points: Hyperexpanded clones declined; after one year, newly produced T cells mostly supplied diversity.

These TCRs are of unknown antigen specificity. For TCRbeta, the library was prepared with unique molecular identifiers. TCRdb used MiXCR to reprocess the PCR reads, holding one entry per CDR3 protein. The data hold 250,000 to 300,000 distinct CDR3 sequences, with roughly 8.2% observed a single time. This material consisted of peripheral blood, taken 360 days after TCRalphabeta/CD19-depleted stem cell transplant. These receptor sequences come from a female patient aged 2-9 years who had a stem cell transplant for Fanconi anemia, so the T cells may come from the graft donor.

This clonotype appeared many times. This rearrangement joins TRBV10-3 to TRBJ1-1; maybe TRBD1 (6 bases). V lost 3 bases and J lost 10, with 21 bases in between. This CDR3 spans 15 amino acids. Germline CDR1 reads ENHRY; CDR2 reads SYGVKD. The CDR3 DNA reads as TGTGCCATCAGTGATACCGGCCGGGGGCAACTGAGAGCTTTCTTT. Protein product: CAISDTGRGQLRAFF.

This clonotype was recorded many times. The CDR3 loop reads CAISETDRGNQPQHF. The CDR3 DNA is TGTGCCATCAGTGAGACAGACAGGGGAAATCAGCCCCAGCATTTT. J is TRBJ1-5 and V is TRBV10-3; TRBD1 aligns across 8 bases. With V trimmed by 2 bases and J by 4 bases, 4 bases remained unmatched. The CDR3 extends over 15 amino acids. CDR1 is ENHRY and CDR2 is SYGVKD in the germline V gene.

V and J are TRBV7-9 and TRBJ2-4, with D possibly matching TRBD2 (6 bases). The V and J ends lost 0 bases and 6 bases respectively, with 6 bases between them. The CDR3 sequence is 13 residues long. Germline lookup yields CDR1 SEHNR and CDR2 FQNEAQ (reference sequence). The CDR3 is CASSLASGNIQYF. CDR3 DNA: TGTGCCAGCAGCTTAGCTAGCGGAAACATTCAGTACTTC. The complete variable domain, with remaining parts taken from reference TRBV7-9 and TRBJ2-4, reads DTGVSQNPRHKITKRGQNVTFRCDPISEHNRLYWYRQTLGQGPEFLTYFQNEAQLEKSRLLSDRFSAERPKGSFSTLEIQRTEQGDSAMYLCASSLASGNIQYFGAGTRLSVL.

V usage is TRBV7-6 and J usage is TRBJ1-1; 9 bases map to TRBD1. Trimming cost V 4 bases and J 1 base; bases outside gene matches: 13. The germline V gene has CDR1 SGHVS and CDR2 FNYEAQ. The CDR3 totals 18 residues. CDR3 sequence: CASSSEPGQGSRNTEAFF. CDR3 sequence (DNA): TGTGCCAGCAGCTCAGAACCGGGACAGGGCAGTAGGAACACTGAAGCTTTCTTT.

This clonotype was seen ten or more times. The chain joins TRBV4-3 to TRBJ1-1, with D possibly being TRBD1 (6 bases). Germline-derived CDR1 and CDR2 are LGHNA and YSLEER. There are 14 residues in the CDR3. V gave up 0 bases and J gave up 6 bases, with 11 bases separating them. CDR3 bases: TGCGCCAGCAGCCAAGATTCGGACAGCCCTGAAGCTTTCTTT. Translated: CASSQDSDSPEAFF.

Only a few counts were recorded for this clonotype. The rearrangement links TRBV18 to TRBJ2-1, with D perhaps TRBD2 (6 bases). The CDR3 is made up of 12 amino acids. V lost 3 bases and J 15 bases, leaving 15 bases between the germline ends. Germline lookup yields CDR1 KGHSH and CDR2 LQKENI. Written as DNA, the CDR3 is TGTGCCAGCTCACCTTTATCGACCGGGGGGTTCTTC. Protein product: CASSPLSTGGFF. The variable domain in full, with the rest retrieved from reference TRBV18 and TRBJ2-1, is NAGVMQNPRHLVRRRGQEARLRCSPMKGHSHVYWYRQLPEEGLKFMVYLQKENIIDESGMPKERFSAEFPKEGPSILRIQQVVRGDSAAYFCASSPLSTGGFFGPGTRLTVL.

Ten or more counts support this clonotype. J is TRBJ2-1 and V is TRBV5-1; 10 positions match TRBD2. Germline assignment: CDR1 SGHRS and CDR2 YFSETQ. V shed 5 bases and J 10 bases; nucleotides not matched to a gene: 9. The CDR3 is 14 residues long. CDR3 loop: CASRNVALAGEQFF. The CDR3 nucleotides are TGCGCCAGCAGGAATGTAGCACTAGCGGGGGAGCAGTTCTTC.

This clonotype showed up just a few times. Being one base from a much bigger clone, this may be a read error. V usage is TRBV20-1 and J usage is TRBJ1-4; 9 positions match TRBD1. The CDR3 sequence is 15 residues long. The germline V gene has CDR1 DFQATT and CDR2 SNEGSKA (reference sequence). The CDR3 DNA reads TGCTGTGCTAGTCCGGGGACAGGGAAGGCAGAAAAACTGTTTTTT. Translated: CCASPGTGKAEKLFF.

The V and J genes are TRBV7-9 and TRBJ1-3, with D possibly matching TRBD1 (5 bases). The CDR3 is made up of 14 amino acids. V lost 5 bases and J lost 3, with 11 bases in between. Germline V gene sequence: CDR1 SEHNR, CDR2 FQNEAQ (reference sequence). The CDR3 spells CASSPAGVGNTIYF. CDR3 DNA sequence: TGTGCCAGCAGCCCCGCGGGGGTTGGAAACACCATATATTTT.

The sample holds many counts of this clonotype. The genes are TRBV9 and TRBJ1-1; tentative D call: TRBD1 (5 bases). Germline V gene sequence: CDR1 SGDLS, CDR2 YYNGEE. V lost 4 bases and J lost 5, with 15 bases in between. The CDR3 consists of 14 residues. CDR3 in DNA: TGTGCCAGCAGCCGAGGGGACTGGGGGACTGAAGCTTTCTTT. Protein product: CASSRGDWGTEAFF. The whole variable domain, remainder taken from reference TRBV9 and TRBJ1-1, is DSGVTQTPKHLITATGQRVTLRCSPRSGDLSVYWYQQSLDQGLQFLIQYYNGEERAKGNILERFSAQQFPDLHSELNLSSLELGDSALYFCASSRGDWGTEAFFGQGTRLTVV.

This clonotype was seen more than once but under ten times. V is TRBV5-6 and J is TRBJ1-2, with TRBD1 identical over 10 bases. Trimming cost V 8 bases and J 7 bases; bases outside gene matches: 14. The CDR3 runs 15 residues. Germline V gene data show CDR1 as SGHDT and CDR2 as YYEEEE. CDR3 nucleotides: TGTGCCAGTTATGAATCCGGGACAGGGGTTCTTGGCTACACCTTC. Its translation: CASYESGTGVLGYTF. Based on the CDR3 plus reference TRBV5-6 and TRBJ1-2, the full variable domain is DAGVTQSPTHLIKTRGQQVTLRCSPKSGHDTVSWYQQALGQGPQFIFQYYEEEERQRGNFPDRFSGHQFPNYSSELNVNALLLGDSALYLCASYESGTGVLGYTFGSGTRLTVV.